This T cell receptor (beta chain) was profiled in a study of blood T cell repertoires in COVID-19 (dated by TCRdb to 2019 to 2021). As for the study more broadly: Samples covering the acute and convalescent phases of COVID-19 were provided by collaborators in the United States, Italy and Spain. The prospective study material was composed of cDNA or gDNA derived from T cells, B-cell-depleted T cells, or PBMCs. Subjects who had been exposed to COVID-19, were actively infected with it, or had recovered from it provided the deeply sampled blood TCRbeta repertoires that made up the dataset. The repertoires were made available in a free public database intended to serve as a resource for research on the immune response to SARS-CoV-2. Samples came from the ongoing ImmuneRACE study (first 160 participants) plus 1,254 subjects from 6 global collaborators. A de-identified subject ID, COVID-19 status, age in years and sex were almost always included in the sample metadata. HLA class I and class II types, where available, came from metadata supplied by the sample provider rather than from assay-based typing. What the authors observed across the whole study: How much clinical and demographic metadata was included differed by source and by participant, and the metadata was provided uncurated.

For CDR1 and CDR2, the germline V gene (reference sequence) lists SGHNT and YYREEE. The CDR3 starts with the cysteine, ends with the phenylalanine, and has 17 residues. Only CDR3 DNA is held: 51 bases, read in frame from base 1. Trimming takes 4 bases off V and 5 bases off J; junction bases not matched to a gene: 8. Notes on this clone: Its antigen is unknown. No base quality information exists; no much larger clone differs at one position.

TCRbeta CDR3 regions were amplified from genomic DNA by means of the immunoSEQ Assay, a bias-controlled multiplex PCR. The source study handled its data this way. The number of nucleated cells in each sample was estimated from the amplification of reference gene primers within the assay. To quantify the absolute abundance of each unique TCRbeta CDR3 rearrangement, sequence reads were collapsed and filtered. For each sample, productive Simpson clonality was calculated as the square root of Simpson's diversity index across productive rearrangements. The source is immuneACCESS, and TCRdb retained only in-frame sequences with V and J called. Part of the clones is not carried over; for the studies checked, unresolved V genes explain less than half of this, and the remainder is unexplained. That table is the source of V, J and clone size, and D and trimming were worked out from the DNA. Within this sample are over 150,000 clones, with 75% to 90% of them counted one time only. The biggest ten clones account for 6.2% of the sample.

Enrolling through a virtual design, the prospective study's participants ranged in age from roughly 18 to 90 years and lived across about two dozen United States geographic areas. In the prospective study, cohorts were assigned on the basis of participant-reported clinical history obtained from a screening survey and a study questionnaire. Recovered participants in ImmuneRACE Cohort 3 were defined by two consecutive negative NP/OP PCR tests, clearance by a healthcare professional, or resolution of symptoms. In the prospective study, mobile phlebotomists collected whole blood, serum and a nasopharyngeal or oropharyngeal swab from each participant. Prospective study participants could optionally give additional blood draws and questionnaires over an approximately two-month period. Before DNA extraction, blood samples from the prospective study were shipped at room temperature or frozen.

This clonotype was obtained from a man between 35 and 55 years old who had recovered from COVID-19. Sample: PBMCs or T cells enriched from blood (not recorded which). The V and J genes are TRBV5-4 and TRBJ2-2; TRBD2 fits 13 bases in the junction. CDR3 protein: CASSVTSGRPRTGELFF. The DNA reads TGTGCCAGCAGCGTGACTAGCGGGAGGCCTAGGACCGGGGAGCTGTTTTTT.